Listed below are T cell receptor beta chains from one sample, sequenced in a study of a mutant IDH1 vaccine in newly diagnosed glioma. Their target antigens are unknown. Assay: immunoSEQ multiplex PCR; the TCRdb copy retains only in-frame clones and omits some. The sample comprises about 54,000 clones, roughly 84% of which are singletons, and about 4% rests with the top ten. The sequencing used PBMCs, collected from a glioma patient whose treatment included an IDH1 peptide vaccine. These receptor sequences come from a young woman with glioma. The CDR3 runs from the conserved cysteine through the conserved F or W. D genes are given only for firm matches. Rows may omit the clone size; those that give it use once, few, many or a size class.

V	size	J	D	CDR3	DNA
TRBV29-1	-	TRBJ1-1	-	CSVERRIALNTEAFF	TGCAGCGTTGAACGTCGGATCGCCCTGAACACTGAAGCTTTCTTT
TRBV9	-	TRBJ2-2	-	CASSPQGGGGELFF	TGTGCCAGCAGCCCCCAGGGAGGAGGAGGGGAGCTGTTTTTT
TRBV6-5	-	TRBJ1-2	TRBD1	CASTQGAGYGYTF	TGTGCCAGCACCCAGGGGGCTGGCTATGGCTACACCTTC
TRBV7-9	-	TRBJ1-2	TRBD1	CASSGLDRGGIYGYTF	TGTGCCAGCAGCGGTCTGGACAGGGGCGGGATCTATGGCTACACCTTC
TRBV2	-	TRBJ1-1	-	CARAGTEAFF	TGTGCAAGGGCAGGCACTGAAGCTTTCTTT
TRBV19	once	TRBJ1-2	TRBD1	CASSTSIADREYGYTF	TGTGCCAGTAGTACGTCAATTGCGGACAGGGAGTATGGCTACACCTTC
TRBV7-2	-	TRBJ2-5	TRBD2	CASTTSGGAWETQYF	TGTGCCAGCACGACTAGCGGGGGGGCCTGGGAGACCCAGTACTTC
TRBV6-1	-	TRBJ2-7	TRBD1	CASSEAIAGGYEQYF	TGTGCCAGCAGTGAAGCGATAGCAGGGGGCTACGAGCAGTACTTC
TRBV6-4	few	TRBJ2-1	-	CASSDSSGGSEQFF	TGTGCCAGCAGTGACTCGTCCGGGGGCAGTGAGCAGTTCTTC
TRBV7-3	-	TRBJ2-5	TRBD2	CASSLGTSGGIQYF	TGTGCCAGCAGCCTTGGGACTAGCGGGGGTATCCAGTACTTC
TRBV6-6	-	TRBJ2-7	TRBD1	CASSYEGQIYEQYF	TGTGCCAGCAGTTACGAGGGACAGATATACGAGCAGTACTTC
TRBV10-3	few	TRBJ1-1	-	CAITGGTEAFF	TGTGCCATCACAGGTGGGACTGAAGCTTTCTTT
TRBV27	-	TRBJ1-4	TRBD1	CASSIQGPNEKLFF	TGTGCCAGCAGTATACAGGGGCCTAATGAAAAACTGTTTTTT
TRBV6-6	-	TRBJ1-4	TRBD1	CASSPGQAPTNEKLFF	TGTGCCAGCAGTCCGGGACAGGCCCCTACTAATGAAAAACTGTTTTTT
TRBV7-2	-	TRBJ2-7	TRBD1	CASSFGTGYEQYF	TGTGCCAGCAGCTTTGGGACAGGCTACGAGCAGTACTTC
TRBV6-1	-	TRBJ2-3	TRBD1	CASSLDRGGTDTQYF	TGTGCCAGCAGTCTGGACAGGGGAGGCACAGATACGCAGTATTTT
TRBV5-1	-	TRBJ1-2	-	CASSLLGGPNYGYTF	TGCGCCAGCAGCTTGCTCGGCGGACCAAACTATGGCTACACCTTC
TRBV27	-	TRBJ2-1	TRBD2	CASSLRTSGNEQFF	TGTGCCAGCAGTTTAAGGACTAGCGGCAATGAGCAGTTCTTC
TRBV2	-	TRBJ1-5	TRBD1	CASSDSPHMTGPQGNQPQHF	TGTGCCAGCAGTGATTCCCCACATATGACAGGGCCACAGGGCAATCAGCCCCAGCATTTT
TRBV5-1	once	TRBJ2-7	-	CASSLGAPYEQYF	TGCGCCAGCAGCTTGGGGGCTCCCTACGAGCAGTACTTC
TRBV5-6	-	TRBJ2-7	-	CASSLGGDSYEQYF	TGTGCCAGCAGCTTGGGCGGGGACTCCTACGAGCAGTACTTC
TRBV4-3	once	TRBJ1-4	TRBD1	CASSQETDRVNEKLFF	TGCGCCAGCAGCCAAGAAACGGACAGGGTTAATGAAAAACTGTTTTTT
TRBV7-9	-	TRBJ2-5	-	CASSLRLIGGEETQYF	TGTGCCAGCAGCTTACGGCTGATTGGAGGAGAAGAGACCCAGTACTTC
TRBV2	once	TRBJ1-1	-	CASSGGGRTEAFF	TGTGCCAGCAGTGGTGGCGGGCGGACTGAAGCTTTCTTT
TRBV5-1	-	TRBJ2-7	TRBD2	CASSSRGGSYEQYF	TGCGCCAGCAGCTCCCGGGGGGGCTCCTACGAGCAGTACTTC
TRBV5-6	-	TRBJ1-6	-	CASSLRRQSSPALHF	TGTGCCAGCAGCTTGAGGCGACAGTCCTCCCCGGCCCTCCACTTT
TRBV27	-	TRBJ2-7	TRBD1	CASRETGLGSPYEQYF	TGTGCCAGCAGGGAGACAGGGCTAGGGTCCCCATACGAGCAGTACTTC
TRBV5-6	-	TRBJ1-5	-	CASSLAGGLNQPQHF	TGTGCCAGCAGCTTGGCCGGGGGCCTCAATCAGCCCCAGCATTTT
TRBV7-3	-	TRBJ2-1	TRBD2	CASSLAGGLDEQFF	TGTGCCAGCAGCTTAGCGGGGGGTCTCGATGAGCAGTTCTTC
TRBV5-1	-	TRBJ2-7	-	CASSLGPGVLNEQYF	TGCGCCAGCAGCTTGGGGCCAGGGGTATTGAACGAGCAGTACTTC
TRBV7-8	-	TRBJ2-2	-	CASSFPETPGELFF	TGTGCCAGCAGCTTTCCCGAGACTCCCGGGGAGCTGTTTTTT
TRBV5-5	-	TRBJ1-4	TRBD1	CASSARDRAPKLFF	TGTGCCAGCAGCGCCCGGGACAGGGCTCCAAAACTGTTTTTT
TRBV25-1	-	TRBJ2-2	-	CASSQHRDSGEELFF	TGTGCCAGCTCACAGCATCGGGACTCGGGCGAGGAGCTGTTTTTT
TRBV19	-	TRBJ2-7	TRBD1	CASSNRPGQGAYEQYF	TGTGCCAGTAGTAACCGGCCGGGACAGGGGGCCTACGAGCAGTACTTC
TRBV5-6	-	TRBJ1-1	-	CASSARPRGSTEAFF	TGTGCCAGCAGCGCACGCCCCAGGGGTAGTACTGAAGCTTTCTTT
TRBV5-5	few	TRBJ1-1	TRBD1	CASSMTGIVGSTEAFF	TGTGCCAGCAGCATGACAGGGATAGTAGGTAGCACTGAAGCTTTCTTT
TRBV7-8	-	TRBJ2-7	TRBD1	CASSLDRVYEQYF	TGTGCCAGCAGCCTCGACAGGGTTTACGAGCAGTACTTC
TRBV15	-	TRBJ1-2	-	CATSRDRTTGGYTF	TGTGCCACCAGCAGAGATAGGACGACGGGAGGCTACACCTTC
TRBV4-3	-	TRBJ2-1	-	CASSQDRGPIYNEQFF	TGCGCCAGCAGCCAAGACAGGGGTCCCATCTACAATGAGCAGTTCTTC
TRBV2	once	TRBJ1-1	-	CASCDRTVNTEAFF	TGTGCCAGCTGTGACCGGACAGTGAACACTGAAGCTTTCTTT
TRBV18	once	TRBJ2-5	-	CASSPEGDRETQYF	TGTGCCAGCTCACCCGAGGGGGATCGGGAGACCCAGTACTTC
TRBV28	once	TRBJ1-2	-	CASSLRGALNYGYTF	TGTGCCAGCAGTTTACGAGGGGCCCTTAACTATGGCTACACCTTC
TRBV9	-	TRBJ2-7	TRBD2	CASSVASGTYEQYF	TGTGCCAGCAGCGTAGCTAGCGGGACCTACGAGCAGTACTTC
TRBV7-9	-	TRBJ1-2	-	CASSSNAPGYGYTF	TGTGCCAGCAGCTCCAACGCCCCCGGCTATGGCTACACCTTC
TRBV15	-	TRBJ2-3	TRBD2	CATTPGQRGRTDTQYF	TGTGCCACCACCCCGGGCCAGCGGGGGCGCACAGATACGCAGTATTTT
TRBV5-1	once	TRBJ1-2	TRBD1	CASSLAQTGGVGYTF	TGCGCCAGCAGCTTGGCCCAGACAGGGGGAGTTGGCTACACCTTC
TRBV25-1	-	TRBJ2-7	-	CASSDAGSNGTYEQYF	TGTGCCAGCAGTGATGCCGGGTCGAACGGAACCTACGAGCAGTACTTC
TRBV29-1	-	TRBJ1-1	-	CSVNAGGEAFF	TGCAGCGTTAATGCGGGGGGTGAAGCTTTCTTT
TRBV5-4	-	TRBJ1-4	TRBD1	CASSLSTRQGGEKLFF	TGTGCCAGCAGCTTGAGTACTCGGCAGGGGGGTGAAAAACTGTTTTTT
TRBV10-1	-	TRBJ2-3	-	CASSESVVRQESRTDTQYF	TGCGCCAGCAGTGAGTCGGTGGTCAGACAGGAGTCCCGCACAGATACGCAGTATTTT
TRBV12-5	-	TRBJ1-1	-	CASGLVQWYDTEAFF	TGTGCTAGTGGTTTGGTACAATGGTACGACACTGAAGCTTTCTTT
TRBV7-2	-	TRBJ2-1	TRBD1	CASSLSQGRGAYNEQFF	TGTGCCAGCAGCTTATCACAGGGGAGAGGTGCCTACAATGAGCAGTTCTTC
TRBV6-5	once	TRBJ1-1	-	CASSYRASGGAFF	TGTGCCAGCAGTTACCGGGCCTCTGGGGGAGCTTTCTTT
TRBV6-1	-	TRBJ2-3	-	CASKRADTQYF	TGTGCCAGCAAAAGGGCAGATACGCAGTATTTT
TRBV4-1	-	TRBJ2-5	TRBD1	CASSQGVGGFGETQYF	TGCGCCAGCAGCCAAGGGGTAGGGGGCTTCGGAGAGACCCAGTACTTC